This entry features one TCR beta chain sequence. The entry originates in a study of blood T cell repertoires in COVID-19. As for the study in general: The samples span acute and convalescent COVID-19 from the United States, Italy and Spain. PBMCs, B-cell-depleted T cells, or T cells were the source of the cDNA or gDNA that made up the material.

Per the original data handling: Estimates of nucleated cell counts were drawn from the amplification of reference gene primers. Only in-frame clones appear in the TCRdb table, and some are missing; sequencing was by immunoSEQ multiplex PCR. The DNA gave D and trimming, while V, J and clone size come from that table. The sample lists tens of thousands of clones, around 83% occurring once. This CDR3 has 15 residues. Trimming took 4 bases from V and 5 from J; bases not matched to a gene: 7. Germline lookup yields CDR1 MNHEY and CDR2 SVGEGT. This receptor was obtained from a woman in her sixties with acute or convalescent COVID-19. The chain joins TRBV6-2 or TRBV6-3 to TRBJ2-4; TRBD1 aligns across 8 bases. The source material was peripheral blood. The CDR3 loop reads CASSLQGASQNIQYF. The CDR3 DNA sequence: TGTGCCAGCAGTTTGCAGGGGGCTTCCCAAAACATTCAGTACTTC.